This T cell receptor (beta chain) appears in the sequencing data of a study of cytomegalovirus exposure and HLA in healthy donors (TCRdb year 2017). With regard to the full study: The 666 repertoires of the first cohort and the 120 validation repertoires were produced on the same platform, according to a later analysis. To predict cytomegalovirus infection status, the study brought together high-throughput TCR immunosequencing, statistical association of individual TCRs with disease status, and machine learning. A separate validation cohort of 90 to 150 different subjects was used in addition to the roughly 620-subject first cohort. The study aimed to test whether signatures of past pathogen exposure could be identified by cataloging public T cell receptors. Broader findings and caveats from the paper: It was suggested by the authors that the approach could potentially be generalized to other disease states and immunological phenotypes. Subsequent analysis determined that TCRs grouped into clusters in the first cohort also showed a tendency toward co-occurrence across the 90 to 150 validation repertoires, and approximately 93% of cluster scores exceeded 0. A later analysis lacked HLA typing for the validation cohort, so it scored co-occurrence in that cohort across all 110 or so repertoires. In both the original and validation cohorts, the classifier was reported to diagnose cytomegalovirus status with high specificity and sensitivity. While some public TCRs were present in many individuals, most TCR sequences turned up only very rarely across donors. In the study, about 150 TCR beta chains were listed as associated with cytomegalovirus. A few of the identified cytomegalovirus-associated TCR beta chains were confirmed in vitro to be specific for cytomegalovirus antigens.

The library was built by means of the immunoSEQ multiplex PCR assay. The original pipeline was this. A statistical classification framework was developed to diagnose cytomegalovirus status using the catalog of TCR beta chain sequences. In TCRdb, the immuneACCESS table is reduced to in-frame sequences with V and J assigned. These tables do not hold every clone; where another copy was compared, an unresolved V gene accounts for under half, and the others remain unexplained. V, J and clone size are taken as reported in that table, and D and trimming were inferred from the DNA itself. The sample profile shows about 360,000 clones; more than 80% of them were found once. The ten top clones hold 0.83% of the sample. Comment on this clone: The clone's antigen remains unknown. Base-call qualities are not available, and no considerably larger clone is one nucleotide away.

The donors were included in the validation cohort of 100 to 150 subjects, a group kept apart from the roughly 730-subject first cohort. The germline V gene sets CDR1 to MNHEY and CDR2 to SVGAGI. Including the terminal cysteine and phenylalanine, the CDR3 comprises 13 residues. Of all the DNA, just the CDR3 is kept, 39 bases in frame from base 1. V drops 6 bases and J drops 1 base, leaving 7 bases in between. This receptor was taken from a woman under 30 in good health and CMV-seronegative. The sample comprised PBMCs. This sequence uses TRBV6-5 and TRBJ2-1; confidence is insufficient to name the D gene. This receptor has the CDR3 CASSSPSYNEQFF. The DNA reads TGTGCCAGCAGCAGTCCTTCCTACAATGAGCAGTTCTTC.